This section outlines one T cell receptor beta chain sequence together with its context. Its cognate antigen is unknown. This entry is derived from a study of a mutant IDH1 vaccine in newly diagnosed glioma. About the study: Beforehand, treatment had been radiotherapy, temozolomide, or both; the majority received both. Study-level results: Pseudoprogression seemed unrelated to changes in top peripheral T cell clonotypes.

V gave up 1 base and J gave up 5 bases, with 5 bases separating them. From germline, CDR1 is LNHDA and CDR2 SQIVND (reference sequence). The CDR3 contains 12 residues. Assay: immunoSEQ multiplex PCR; the TCRdb copy retains only in-frame clones and omits some. The sample shows fewer than 45,000 clones, roughly nine tenths of them seen only once. As for time point: week 35, safety follow-up. Doses consisted of 300 ug of mutant IDH1 20-mer peptide each, paired with topical imiquimod. Here the sequenced sample was PBMCs, taken from a glioma patient whose treatment included an IDH1 peptide vaccine. The receptor was isolated from a man aged 35 to 55 with glioma. The rearrangement joins TRBV19 to TRBJ1-1; D is unresolved. The CDR3 region is CASSIGLTEAFF. Written as DNA, the CDR3 is TGTGCCAGTAGTATAGGACTGACTGAAGCTTTCTTT.